The 8 T cell receptor beta chains in this list originate from one sample, sequenced in a study of cytomegalovirus exposure and HLA in healthy donors. It was with 60 Vbeta and 13 Jbeta primers that the PCR ran. Clones were sequenced by immunoSEQ multiplex PCR, and TCRdb holds only the in-frame ones, with some missing. Found here are some 190,000 clones, around 85% of them singletons; the top ten hold 1%. Sequenced input: PBMCs. All receptors come from a boy younger than 10 in good health and CMV-seronegative.

As regards this clone: This sample also contains other DNA sequences that code for the same CDR3. The V gene is TRBV10-3, the J gene TRBJ1-2; 8 bases fit TRBD1. Germline V gene sequence: CDR1 ENHRY, CDR2 SYGVKD. V lost 3 bases to trimming and J lost 1 base; unmatched junction nucleotides: 4. The CDR3 spans 15 residues. This CDR3 is CAISELGQGNYGYTF. The CDR3 DNA reads as TGTGCCATCAGTGAACTCGGACAGGGTAACTATGGCTACACCTTC.

The chain is built from TRBV5-6 and TRBJ1-6; D is perhaps TRBD1 (5 bases). This CDR3 contains 15 residues. Deletions cut 4 bases from V and 5 bases from J, with 13 bases between. The germline V gene has CDR1 SGHDT and CDR2 YYEEEE. CDR3 sequence reads: CASSTGGGDNSPLHF. In DNA, the CDR3 is TGTGCCAGCAGCACCGGGGGAGGTGATAATTCACCCCTCCACTTT.

The V and J genes are TRBV2 and TRBJ2-3; 8 nucleotides align to TRBD2. V lost 4 bases, J lost 5 bases, and 5 bases stayed unmatched. The germline V gene encodes CDR1 SNHLY and CDR2 FYNNEI. This CDR3 is built from 14 residues. In nucleotides, the CDR3 is TGTGCCAGCAGTGTCCCGGGACTAGGAGATACGCAGTATTTT. Residues: CASSVPGLGDTQYF. Based on the CDR3 plus reference TRBV2 and TRBJ2-3, the full variable domain is EPEVTQTPSHQVTQMGQEVILRCVPISNHLYFYWYRQILGQKVEFLVSFYNNEISEKSEIFDDQFSVERPDGSNFTLKIRSTKLEDSAMYFCASSVPGLGDTQYFGPGTRLTVL.

The chain has TRBV6-6 and TRBJ2-2; D remains ambiguous. The CDR3 length is 16 residues. CDR1 is MNHNY, CDR2 SVGAGI, per germline (reference sequence). Trimming left V 0 bases short and J 0 bases short, with 8 bases between. CDR3 in DNA: TGTGCCAGCAGTTACTCTTTACACCCGAACACCGGGGAGCTGTTTTTT. Translation: CASSYSLHPNTGELFF.

V usage is TRBV14 and J usage is TRBJ2-3; 8 nucleotides match TRBD1. J was trimmed by 3 bases and V by 3 bases; bases with no gene match: 2. This CDR3 comprises 14 residues. Germline CDR1 is SGHDN and CDR2 is FVKESK. The CDR3 coding sequence is TGTGCCAGCAGCCACAGGACAGGGACAGATACGCAGTATTTT. It specifies CASSHRTGTDTQYF.

This rearrangement joins TRBV4-1 to TRBJ2-7, with TRBD2 as a possible D gene (6 bases). Per germline, CDR1 MGHRA and CDR2 YSYEKL. The CDR3 extends over 15 amino acids. Trimming cost V 0 bases and J 3 bases, with 12 bases left between them. The chain's CDR3 is CASSQDSGLYYEQYV. The CDR3 coding sequence is TGCGCCAGCAGCCAAGACTCGGGACTCTACTACGAGCAGTACGTC.

V is TRBV29-1 and J is TRBJ1-3, with 8 bases lining up with TRBD1. Germline V CDR1 and CDR2: SQVTM, ANQGSEA. V lost 6 bases, J lost 6 bases, and 10 bases stayed unmatched. This CDR3 is built from 14 residues. CDR3 loop: CSVRGQGVENTIYF. The CDR3 DNA reads as TGCAGCGTCCGCGGACAGGGTGTAGAAAACACCATATATTTT.

This sequence joins TRBV19 and TRBJ1-2; the match to TRBD1 covers 7 bases. This CDR3 has 15 amino acids. CDR1 LNHDA and CDR2 SQIVND come from the germline V gene (reference sequence). The V segment lost 2 bases and the J segment 0 bases; nucleotides outside the gene matches: 3. DNA for the CDR3: TGTGCCAGTAGTATACGGGACAGCCCTAACTATGGCTACACCTTC. As protein: CASSIRDSPNYGYTF. Using reference TRBV19 and TRBJ1-2 for the parts outside the CDR3, the full variable domain is DGGITQSPKYLFRKEGQNVTLSCEQNLNHDAMYWYRQDPGQGLRLIYYSQIVNDFQKGDIAEGYSVSREKKESFPLTVTSAQKNPTAFYLCASSIRDSPNYGYTFGSGTRLTVV.